This is a list of T cell receptor beta chains from one sample in a study of T cell responses to AZD1222 COVID-19 vaccine. Sequenced by immunoSEQ multiplex PCR; TCRdb stores in-frame clones only, minus some. The sample carries around 120,000 clones, 92% recorded once. The sample consisted of peripheral blood, taken on day 0 of AZD1222 vaccination. The receptors here all came from an adult in good health. The CDR3 runs from the conserved cysteine through the conserved F or W. Fields, in order: V gene, J gene, D gene, clone size, CDR3 DNA, CDR3 protein. A D gene is named only where the DNA matches it firmly. A clone size is listed for some rows: how often the clone was seen (once, few, many), or a class if it is expanded.

V: TRBV6-5
J: TRBJ2-2
D: TRBD1
size: .
DNA: TGTGCCAGCAGTAAGACAGGGGGCGACACCGGGGAGCTGTTTTTT
CDR3: CASSKTGGDTGELFF

V: TRBV6-1
J: TRBJ2-7
D: .
size: .
DNA: TGTGCCAGCAGTGAAGGGTCCGGGCCAGGGGTCCTCTACGAGCAGTACTTC
CDR3: CASSEGSGPGVLYEQYF

V: TRBV19
J: TRBJ1-2
D: .
size: .
DNA: TGTGCCAGTAGTGCGGGGGGCACCTATGGCTACACCTTC
CDR3: CASSAGGTYGYTF

V: TRBV27
J: TRBJ2-7
D: TRBD2
size: .
DNA: TGTGCCAGCAGTTCCACTCCCTTAAATAGCGGGGGGGGCTCCTACGAGCAGTACTTC
CDR3: CASSSTPLNSGGGSYEQYF

V: TRBV6-6
J: TRBJ1-2
D: TRBD1
size: few
DNA: TGTGCCAGCAGTGGAACAGGGGGCTACACACATGGCTACACCTTC
CDR3: CASSGTGGYTHGYTF

V: TRBV28
J: TRBJ2-3
D: TRBD1
size: .
DNA: TGTGCCAGCAGTGACAGGGGGCGCACAGATACGCAGTATTTT
CDR3: CASSDRGRTDTQYF

V: TRBV5-1
J: TRBJ2-5
D: TRBD2
size: .
DNA: TGCGCCAGCAGCTTGGTGGGGCGGGAGGGACGAGAGACCCAGTACTTC
CDR3: CASSLVGREGRETQYF

V: TRBV28
J: TRBJ1-1
D: .
size: .
DNA: TGTGCCAGCAGTTTAATGGGGAGGTCTGCTTTCTTT
CDR3: CASSLMGRSAFF

V: TRBV29-1
J: TRBJ1-2
D: TRBD1
size: .
DNA: TGCAGCGTTGGGCTCAGACAGGGGTATGGCTACACCTTC
CDR3: CSVGLRQGYGYTF

V: TRBV5-1
J: TRBJ1-1
D: .
size: .
DNA: TGCGCCAGCAGCTTGGAGGTGGGGGTAAGGGATAACACTGAAGCTTTCTTT
CDR3: CASSLEVGVRDNTEAFF

V: TRBV30
J: TRBJ2-7
D: TRBD1
size: .
DNA: TGTGCCTGGGCACCCGACAGGGACTACGAGCAGTACTTC
CDR3: CAWAPDRDYEQYF

V: TRBV28
J: TRBJ2-7
D: TRBD2
size: .
DNA: TGTGCCAGCAGTTTATTGGTTGGGACTAGCAGATACGAGCAGTACTTC
CDR3: CASSLLVGTSRYEQYF

V: TRBV9
J: TRBJ2-3
D: TRBD2
size: once
DNA: TGTGCCAGCAGCGTAGATGGAGCGGGAGACACAGATACGCAGTATTTT
CDR3: CASSVDGAGDTDTQYF

V: TRBV6-2/TRBV6-3
J: TRBJ2-4
D: TRBD1
size: .
DNA: TGTGCCAGCAGCCTCGCCTCCTTCCGGGACAGGGTTAGTAACATTCAGTACTTC
CDR3: CASSLASFRDRVSNIQYF

V: TRBV28
J: TRBJ1-5
D: TRBD1
size: .
DNA: TGTGCCAGCAGACTCCCGGACAGGGGAAATCAGCCCCAGCATTTT
CDR3: CASRLPDRGNQPQHF

V: TRBV5-1
J: TRBJ2-5
D: TRBD2
size: .
DNA: TGCGCCAGCAGCTTAGGACTAGCGGGGGGCCAAGAGACCCAGTACTTC
CDR3: CASSLGLAGGQETQYF

V: TRBV6-5
J: TRBJ1-1
D: TRBD1
size: .
DNA: TGTGCCAGCAGTTACGGAGGGGGCAGGAACACTGAAGCTTTCTTT
CDR3: CASSYGGGRNTEAFF

V: TRBV6-2/TRBV6-3
J: TRBJ1-1
D: .
size: .
DNA: TGTGCCAGCAGTTATACGTTAAGTGGGGGGAACACTGAAGCTTTCTTT
CDR3: CASSYTLSGGNTEAFF

V: TRBV6-5
J: TRBJ2-7
D: .
size: .
DNA: TGTGCCAGCAGTTACCTTGGACAGGGAGGGTACGAGCAGTACTTC
CDR3: CASSYLGQGGYEQYF

V: TRBV3-1/TRBV3-2
J: TRBJ2-7
D: .
size: .
DNA: TGTGCCAGCAGCCAGCGCGACCCGGGCCGTAGCGAGCAGTACTTC
CDR3: CASSQRDPGRSEQYF

V: TRBV11-1
J: TRBJ1-4
D: .
size: .
DNA: TGTGCCAGCAGCTCAAAAGACAGCTATGAAAAACTGTTTTTT
CDR3: CASSSKDSYEKLFF

V: TRBV30
J: TRBJ1-4
D: .
size: .
DNA: TGTGCCTGGAGTAGAGGAGGGGTTAATGAAAAACTGTTTTTT
CDR3: CAWSRGGVNEKLFF

V: TRBV11-3
J: TRBJ1-4
D: TRBD1
size: .
DNA: TGTGCCAGCAGCTCACGGACAGGGGGAAGTGAAAAACTGTTTTTT
CDR3: CASSSRTGGSEKLFF

V: TRBV6-6
J: TRBJ1-6
D: .
size: .
DNA: TGTGCCAGCACCTACGAGTATGGGAATTCACCCCTCCACTTT
CDR3: CASTYEYGNSPLHF

V: TRBV6-2/TRBV6-3
J: TRBJ2-7
D: .
size: .
DNA: TGTGCCAGCAGTTGGGGGGCGAGCTCCTACGAGCAGTACTTC
CDR3: CASSWGASSYEQYF

V: TRBV27
J: TRBJ2-7
D: .
size: once
DNA: TGTGCCAGCAGTTTAAGAGGCGAGCAGTACTTC
CDR3: CASSLRGEQYF

V: TRBV7-2
J: TRBJ2-7
D: .
size: .
DNA: TGTGCCAGCAGCTCCTCAGTGCTTTCGAGCTCCTACGAGCAGTACTTC
CDR3: CASSSSVLSSSYEQYF

V: TRBV27
J: TRBJ1-4
D: .
size: .
DNA: TGTGCCAGCACCCCGGGGGCTCCGTTGGTGGAAAAACTGTTTTTT
CDR3: CASTPGAPLVEKLFF

V: TRBV15
J: TRBJ1-1
D: .
size: .
DNA: TGTGCCACCAGCAGAGGGGACGACACTGAAGCTTTCTTT
CDR3: CATSRGDDTEAFF

V: TRBV7-8
J: TRBJ1-5
D: .
size: .
DNA: TGTGCCAGCAGCCCAGCACGAAGGGCAAGGACTAGCAATCAGCCCCAGCATTTT
CDR3: CASSPARRARTSNQPQHF

V: TRBV23-1
J: TRBJ2-3
D: .
size: .
DNA: TGCGCCAGCAGTCAACCCCTCCTAAGCGGAGGGAAACCTAGCACAGATACGCAGTATTTT
CDR3: CASSQPLLSGGKPSTDTQYF

V: TRBV28
J: TRBJ1-5
D: TRBD1
size: .
DNA: TGTGCCAGCAGTTTCCCTTCCGGGACAGGTAATCAGCCCCAGCATTTT
CDR3: CASSFPSGTGNQPQHF

V: TRBV7-2
J: TRBJ2-1
D: TRBD1
size: .
DNA: TGTGCCAGCACAGTGGACAGGATGGGGTACAATGAGCAGTTCTTC
CDR3: CASTVDRMGYNEQFF

V: TRBV7-8
J: TRBJ2-7
D: TRBD1
size: .
DNA: TGTGCCAGCAGCTTAGCGTTGGGACAGGGCGAGCAGTACTTC
CDR3: CASSLALGQGEQYF

V: TRBV4-2
J: TRBJ2-7
D: TRBD2
size: few
DNA: TGTGCCAGCAGCCAAGAGATGGGCGGGGGGTCCTACGAGCAGTACTTC
CDR3: CASSQEMGGGSYEQYF

V: TRBV7-2
J: TRBJ2-6
D: TRBD1
size: .
DNA: TGTGCCAGCAGCCCCCGGGACAGAGTCCCCTCTGGGGCCAACGTCCTGACTTTC
CDR3: CASSPRDRVPSGANVLTF

V: TRBV3-1/TRBV3-2
J: TRBJ1-2
D: .
size: .
DNA: TGTGCCAGCAGCCAAGGGTCATCAGATGGCTACACCTTC
CDR3: CASSQGSSDGYTF